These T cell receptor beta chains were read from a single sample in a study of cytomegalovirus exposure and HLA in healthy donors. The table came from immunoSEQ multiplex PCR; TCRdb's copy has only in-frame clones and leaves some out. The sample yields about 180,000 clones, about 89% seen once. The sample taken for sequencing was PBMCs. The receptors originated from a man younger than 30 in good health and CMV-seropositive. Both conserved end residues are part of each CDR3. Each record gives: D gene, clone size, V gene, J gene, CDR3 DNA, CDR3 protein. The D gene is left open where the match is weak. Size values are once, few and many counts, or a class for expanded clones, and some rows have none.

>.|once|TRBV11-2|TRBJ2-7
TGTGCCAGCAGCTTAGTATACTCCTACGAGCAGTACTTC
CASSLVYSYEQYF
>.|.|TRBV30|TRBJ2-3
TGTGCCTGGAGGGCCCCGCGCGGGACTCAAATGGCCCTCACTAGCACAGATACGCAGTATTTT
CAWRAPRGTQMALTSTDTQYF
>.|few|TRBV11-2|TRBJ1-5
TGTGCCAGCAGCCTACGACAGAGCAATCAGCCCCAGCATTTT
CASSLRQSNQPQHF
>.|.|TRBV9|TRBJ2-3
TGTGCCAGCAGCGTATCCTTTGCAGGTTCTAGCACAGATACGCAGTATTTT
CASSVSFAGSSTDTQYF
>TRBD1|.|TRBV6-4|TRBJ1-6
TGTGCCAGCAGTGACTCCGCAGGGGGTAATTCACCCCTCCACTTT
CASSDSAGGNSPLHF
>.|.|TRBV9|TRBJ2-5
TGTGCCAGCAGCGTAGCACAGGGGGGGAGAGAGACCCAGTACTTC
CASSVAQGGRETQYF
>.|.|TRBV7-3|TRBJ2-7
TGTGCCAGCAGCCCCGTTGGGGCTAACGAGCAGTACTTC
CASSPVGANEQYF
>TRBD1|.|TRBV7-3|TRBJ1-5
TGTGCCGGGAACTCCGACAGGGGACCGTATCAGCCCCAGCATTTT
CAGNSDRGPYQPQHF
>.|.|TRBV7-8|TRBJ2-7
TGTGCCAGCAGCTTAGAGACGGGAGCATCCTACGAGCAGTACTTC
CASSLETGASYEQYF
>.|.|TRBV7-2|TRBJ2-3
TGTGCCAGCAGCTTAAGACTGAGCACAGATACGCAGTATTTT
CASSLRLSTDTQYF
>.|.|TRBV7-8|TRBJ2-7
TGTGCCAGCAGCTTAGGGGGTGGGGCAGGGGAGTACGAGCAGTACTTC
CASSLGGGAGEYEQYF
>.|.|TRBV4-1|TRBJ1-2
TGCGCCAGCAGCATCCGATTGGGGGGGCGGACGGGCTACACCTTC
CASSIRLGGRTGYTF
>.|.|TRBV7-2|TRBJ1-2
TGTGCCAGCAGCTTCCTTTTTCCGAGTAACTATGGCTACACCTTC
CASSFLFPSNYGYTF
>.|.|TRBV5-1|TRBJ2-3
TGCGCCAGCAGCTTGGCAATTAGCACAGATACGCAGTATTTT
CASSLAISTDTQYF
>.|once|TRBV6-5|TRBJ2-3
TGTGCCAGCACCGAAGGGGGAGATACGCAGTATTTT
CASTEGGDTQYF
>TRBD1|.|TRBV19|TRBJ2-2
TGTGCCAGTAGCCAACAGGGGGCGATGGTCGGGGAGCTGTTTTTT
CASSQQGAMVGELFF
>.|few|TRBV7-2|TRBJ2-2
TGTGCCAGCAGCGTTCTGAACACCGGGGAGCTGTTTTTT
CASSVLNTGELFF
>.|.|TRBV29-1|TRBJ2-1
TGCAGCGTTTACGGGATTTCCTACAATGAGCAGTTCTTC
CSVYGISYNEQFF
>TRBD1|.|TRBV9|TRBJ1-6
TGTGCCAGCAGCTCAAGGGACAGGGGTGATTCACCCCTCCACTTT
CASSSRDRGDSPLHF
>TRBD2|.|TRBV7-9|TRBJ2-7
TGTGCCAGCTCTGCTAGCGGGAGTAGAGGGGAGCAGTACTTC
CASSASGSRGEQYF
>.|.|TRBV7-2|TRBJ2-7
TGTGCCAGCAGCTTAGGACAGGTGGGGTACGAGCAGTACTTC
CASSLGQVGYEQYF
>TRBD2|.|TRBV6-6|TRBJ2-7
TGTGCCACCCAACCGGGGGGGCACTCCTACGAGCAGTACTTC
CATQPGGHSYEQYF
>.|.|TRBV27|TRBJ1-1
TGTGCCAGCAGTTTAATCCCCGACTTGAACACTGAAGCTTTCTTT
CASSLIPDLNTEAFF